The rows below give T cell receptor beta chains drawn from one sample of a study of shared clonotypes between healthy human individuals. Using immunoSEQ multiplex PCR, the repertoire was profiled, and TCRdb retains in-frame clones only, with some absent. The sample carries some 2 million clones, 85% to 95% recorded once. The sequenced sample was naive CD8+ T cells sorted from blood. Receptors originate from a man aged 18 to 30 in good health. The CDR3 runs from the conserved cysteine through the conserved F or W. Fields, in order: D gene, J gene, clone size, V gene, CDR3 protein, CDR3 DNA. D genes are given only for firm matches. Clone size is given for some rows only: seen once, a few or many times, or a class if the clone is expanded.

TRBD1 | TRBJ1-1 | NA | TRBV19 | CASSPGTGWNTEAFF | TGTGCCAGTAGTCCAGGGACAGGGTGGAACACTGAAGCTTTCTTT
NA | TRBJ1-5 | NA | TRBV27 | CASSLWGRALDQPQHF | TGTGCCAGCAGTTTATGGGGCAGGGCCCTCGATCAGCCCCAGCATTTT
TRBD2 | TRBJ2-3 | NA | TRBV18 | CASSPSSSGTDTQYF | TGTGCCAGCTCACCCTCCTCTAGCGGGACAGATACGCAGTATTTT
TRBD2 | TRBJ2-2 | NA | TRBV6-5 | CATASSSGGAGELFF | TGTGCCACCGCCTCCTCTAGCGGGGGGGCCGGGGAGCTGTTTTTT
TRBD2 | TRBJ2-1 | NA | TRBV19 | CATARLAGDNEQFF | TGTGCCACCGCGCGACTAGCGGGAGACAATGAGCAGTTCTTC
TRBD1 | TRBJ1-2 | NA | TRBV10-1 | CASSDGTESYGYTF | TGCGCCAGCAGTGACGGGACAGAGAGCTATGGCTACACCTTC
TRBD2 | TRBJ2-1 | NA | TRBV27 | CASSHSGSKNEQFF | TGTGCCAGCAGCCATAGCGGGAGTAAGAATGAGCAGTTCTTC
NA | TRBJ2-3 | once | TRBV28 | CASSLGASTDTQYF | TGTGCCAGCAGTTTAGGCGCTAGCACAGATACGCAGTATTTT
NA | TRBJ2-1 | NA | TRBV5-1 | CASSLALGSSYNEQFF | TGCGCCAGCAGCTTGGCCCTCGGCAGCTCCTACAATGAGCAGTTCTTC
NA | TRBJ2-3 | NA | TRBV10-2 | CASTGSLFHTDTQYF | TGCGCCAGCACAGGCTCCTTATTCCACACAGATACGCAGTATTTT
TRBD1 | TRBJ2-1 | once | TRBV5-4 | CASSYRQGPSYNEQFF | TGTGCCAGCAGCTACCGACAGGGGCCCTCCTACAATGAGCAGTTCTTC
NA | TRBJ2-7 | NA | TRBV7-9 | CASSLELESYEQYF | TGTGCCAGCAGCTTAGAACTAGAAAGCTACGAGCAGTACTTC
TRBD2 | TRBJ2-7 | NA | TRBV19 | CASSVPGTSGYEQYF | TGTGCCAGTAGTGTTCCGGGGACTAGCGGCTACGAGCAGTACTTC
NA | TRBJ2-2 | NA | TRBV7-9 | CARDGGANTGELFF | TGTGCCAGAGACGGGGGAGCGAACACCGGGGAGCTGTTTTTT
NA | TRBJ2-2 | NA | TRBV29-1 | CSVEEWGAENTGELFF | TGCAGCGTTGAAGAGTGGGGGGCTGAAAACACCGGGGAGCTGTTTTTT
NA | TRBJ2-1 | NA | TRBV15 | CATSSSSSYNEQFF | TGTGCCACCAGCTCCTCCAGCTCCTACAATGAGCAGTTCTTC
TRBD1 | TRBJ2-5 | NA | TRBV5-1 | CASSFPELEQGAEETQYF | TGCGCCAGCAGCTTCCCAGAGTTAGAACAGGGGGCCGAAGAGACCCAGTACTTC
NA | TRBJ2-1 | NA | TRBV6-5 | CASSYPGQKYNEQFF | TGTGCCAGCAGTTACCCCGGACAGAAATACAATGAGCAGTTCTTC
NA | TRBJ1-1 | NA | TRBV2 | CASVRGNTEAFF | TGTGCCAGCGTCCGGGGGAACACTGAAGCTTTCTTT
NA | TRBJ1-1 | NA | TRBV10-1 | CASSESGLGYTEAFF | TGCGCCAGCAGTGAGTCGGGATTGGGGTACACTGAAGCTTTCTTT
TRBD1 | TRBJ2-7 | NA | TRBV4-2 | CASSQTDRGAYEQYF | TGTGCCAGCAGCCAAACCGACAGGGGTGCCTACGAGCAGTACTTC
NA | TRBJ1-3 | NA | TRBV7-9 | CASSSTRASSGNTIYF | TGTGCCAGCAGCTCGACCCGGGCGAGCTCTGGAAACACCATATATTTT
TRBD1 | TRBJ2-3 | NA | TRBV9 | CASSGGQGGTDTQYF | TGTGCCAGCAGCGGGGGACAGGGCGGCACAGATACGCAGTATTTT
TRBD1 | TRBJ1-2 | NA | TRBV5-6 | CASSLTTGASYGYTF | TGTGCCAGCAGCTTGACGACAGGGGCCAGCTATGGCTACACCTTC
NA | TRBJ1-2 | NA | TRBV14 | CASSQESEAYGYTF | TGTGCCAGCAGCCAAGAATCAGAAGCCTATGGCTACACCTTC
NA | TRBJ1-4 | NA | TRBV9 | CASSPDNEKLFF | TGTGCCAGCAGCCCGGACAATGAAAAACTGTTTTTT
TRBD2 | TRBJ2-1 | NA | TRBV6-6 | CAIAGNEQFF | TGTGCCATAGCGGGGAATGAGCAGTTCTTC
NA | TRBJ1-1 | NA | TRBV6-5 | CASSQDTEAFF | TGTGCCAGCAGCCAAGATACTGAAGCTTTCTTT
NA | TRBJ2-7 | NA | TRBV5-6 | CASSFLALEQYF | TGTGCCAGCAGCTTCCTAGCTCTTGAGCAGTACTTC
TRBD2 | TRBJ2-7 | NA | TRBV29-1 | CSVASGYTYEQYF | TGCAGCGTCGCTAGCGGCTATACCTACGAGCAGTACTTC
NA | TRBJ2-1 | NA | TRBV7-8 | CASSSGPNGNEQFF | TGTGCCAGCAGCTCGGGACCCAACGGGAATGAGCAGTTCTTC
TRBD2 | TRBJ2-1 | NA | TRBV6-6 | CASSYSLLAGGNEQFF | TGTGCCAGCAGTTACTCGTTGCTAGCGGGAGGTAATGAGCAGTTCTTC
NA | TRBJ2-7 | once | TRBV4-1 | CASSQGRDAQYF | TGCGCCAGCAGCCAAGGGCGGGACGCGCAGTACTTC
NA | TRBJ1-6 | NA | TRBV5-1 | CASSPGSEPGPLHF | TGCGCCAGCAGCCCGGGGTCGGAGCCGGGACCCCTCCACTTT
TRBD1 | TRBJ2-7 | NA | TRBV7-9 | CASSLVAGGTEQYF | TGTGCCAGCAGCTTAGTGGCAGGGGGTACCGAGCAGTACTTC
NA | TRBJ2-3 | once | TRBV4-1 | CASSQDPGTDTQYF | TGCGCCAGCAGCCAAGATCCAGGCACAGATACGCAGTATTTT
NA | TRBJ1-3 | few | TRBV4-3 | CASSQDMYGNTIYF | TGCGCCAGCAGCCAAGATATGTATGGAAACACCATATATTTT